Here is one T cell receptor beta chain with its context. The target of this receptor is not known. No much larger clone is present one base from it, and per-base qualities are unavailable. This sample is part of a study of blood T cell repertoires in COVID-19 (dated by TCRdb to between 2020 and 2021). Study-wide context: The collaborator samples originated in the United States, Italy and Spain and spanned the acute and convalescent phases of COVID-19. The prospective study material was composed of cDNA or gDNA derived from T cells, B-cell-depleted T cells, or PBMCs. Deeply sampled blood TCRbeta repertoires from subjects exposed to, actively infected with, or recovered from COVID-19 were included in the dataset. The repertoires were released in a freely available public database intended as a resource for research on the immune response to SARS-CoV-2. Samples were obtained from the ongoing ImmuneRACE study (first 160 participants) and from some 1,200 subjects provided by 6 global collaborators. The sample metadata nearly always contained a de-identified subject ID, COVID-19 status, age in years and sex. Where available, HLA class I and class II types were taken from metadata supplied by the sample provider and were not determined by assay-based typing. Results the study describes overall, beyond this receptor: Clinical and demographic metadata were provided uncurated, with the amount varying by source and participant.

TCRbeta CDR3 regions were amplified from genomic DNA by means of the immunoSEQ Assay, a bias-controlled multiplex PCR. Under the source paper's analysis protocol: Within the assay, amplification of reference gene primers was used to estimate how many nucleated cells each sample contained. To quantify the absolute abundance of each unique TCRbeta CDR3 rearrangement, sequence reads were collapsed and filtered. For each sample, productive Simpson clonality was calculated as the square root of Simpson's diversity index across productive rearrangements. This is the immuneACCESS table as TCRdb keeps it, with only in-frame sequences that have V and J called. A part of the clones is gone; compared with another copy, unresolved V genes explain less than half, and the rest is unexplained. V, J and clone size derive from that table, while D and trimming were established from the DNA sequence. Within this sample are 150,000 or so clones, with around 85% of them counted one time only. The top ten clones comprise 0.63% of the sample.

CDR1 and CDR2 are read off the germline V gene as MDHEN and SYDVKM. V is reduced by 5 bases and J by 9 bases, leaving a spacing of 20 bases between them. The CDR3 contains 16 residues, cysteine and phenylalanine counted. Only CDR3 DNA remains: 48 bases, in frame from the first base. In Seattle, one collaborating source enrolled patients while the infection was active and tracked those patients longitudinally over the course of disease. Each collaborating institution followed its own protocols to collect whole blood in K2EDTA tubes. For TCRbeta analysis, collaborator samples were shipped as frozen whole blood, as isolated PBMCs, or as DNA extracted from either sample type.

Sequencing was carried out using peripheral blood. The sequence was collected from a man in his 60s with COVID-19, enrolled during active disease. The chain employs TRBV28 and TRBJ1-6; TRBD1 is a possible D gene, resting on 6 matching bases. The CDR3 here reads CASSLLARGTISPLHF. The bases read TGTGCCAGCAGTCTCTTAGCCAGGGGTACCATTTCACCCCTCCACTTT.